Listed here are 28 T cell receptor beta chains from one sample, sequenced in a study of patients and donors after allogeneic stem cell transplantation. TCRdb passed the RT-PCR reads through MiXCR, listing each CDR3 protein once. The sample shows about 150,000 distinct CDR3 sequences, about 36% of them seen only once. The sample was blood, either unsorted or a sorted T cell fraction (not recorded which). These receptors came from a human donor who was either an allogeneic HSCT recipient or a stem cell or donor lymphocyte infusion donor (not recorded which). It is not recorded whose cells these are; they may come from a transplant donor.

The rearrangement links TRBV29-1 to TRBJ1-3, with 8 positions matching TRBD1. The germline gives CDR1 SQVTM, CDR2 ANQGSEA. J was trimmed by 0 bases and V by 4 bases; bases with no gene match: 8. This CDR3 spans 16 amino acids. The CDR3 loop reads CSVGSFDRGSGNTIYF. CDR3 in DNA: TGCAGCGTTGGCTCCTTTGACAGGGGCTCTGGAAACACCATATATTTT.

The chain joins TRBV9 to TRBJ2-3; 11 bases fit TRBD2. CDR1 and CDR2 (germline): SGDLS, YYNGEE. Trimming removed 2 bases from V and 4 bases from J; junction bases left unmatched: 3. This CDR3 region has 15 residues. This CDR3 is CASSVSGGASDTQYF. CDR3 DNA: TGTGCCAGCAGCGTTAGCGGGGGGGCCTCAGATACGCAGTATTTT.

This clonotype is classed as medium-sized. The chain joins TRBV27 to TRBJ2-7; possibly TRBD1 or TRBD2 for D (5 bases each). Germline CDR1 reads MNHEY; CDR2 reads SMNVEV (reference sequence). V lost 6 bases to trimming and J lost 3 bases, with 18 bases between them. The CDR3 is 15 amino acids. The chain's CDR3 is CASRTWGITDYEQYF. CDR3 coding DNA: TGTGCCAGCAGAACCTGGGGGATCACGGACTACGAGCAGTACTTC.

The chain has TRBV9 and TRBJ2-3, with D possibly being TRBD2 (5 bases). The CDR3 extends over 16 amino acids. Trimming left V 0 bases short and J 7 bases short, with 18 bases between. Germline CDR1 SGDLS, CDR2 YYNGEE. CDR3 sequence (DNA): TGTGCCAGCAGCGTAGGGGAGCGTTTTGCTCCCCATACGCAGTATTTT. Amino acid sequence: CASSVGERFAPHTQYF.

The chain is built from TRBV7-8 and TRBJ1-1; D may be TRBD1 (5 bases). Per germline, CDR1 SGHVS and CDR2 FQNEAQ. This CDR3 has 15 amino acids. V dropped 1 base and J dropped 2 bases, with 11 bases sitting between them. In nucleotides, the CDR3 is TGTGCCAGCAGCTTAGGAGGCAGGGAAAACACTGAAGCTTTCTTT. It is translated as CASSLGGRENTEAFF.

This clonotype turned up a few times. The V and J genes are TRBV13 and TRBJ1-3; maybe TRBD1 (6 bases). V was cut by 5 bases and J by 3 bases, with 14 bases left in between. The CDR3 runs 15 residues. Germline lookup yields CDR1 PRHDT and CDR2 FYEKMQ (reference sequence). The CDR3 region has the DNA TGTGCCAGCAGCCATGGACAGCTTGGTGGAAACACCATATATTTT. It encodes CASSHGQLGGNTIYF.

This clonotype has at least ten counts. The V gene is TRBV29-1, the J gene TRBJ1-5; no clear D gene. V gave up 3 bases and J gave up 7 bases, with 7 bases separating them. This CDR3 comprises 11 residues. Germline CDR1 SQVTM, CDR2 ANQGSEA. The CDR3 DNA follows: TGCAGCGTTGAGTCGGCCCAGCCCCAGCATTTT. This translates into CSVESAQPQHF.

The V gene is TRBV4-3, the J gene TRBJ1-3, with D unresolved. V shed 0 bases and J shed 2 bases, with 8 bases lying between them. CDR3 length: 15 amino acids. Germline loops: CDR1 LGHNA, CDR2 YSLEER. In DNA form, the CDR3 reads TGCGCCAGCAGCCAAGAAGAAGGCCCTGGAAACACCATATATTTT. Translating it yields CASSQEEGPGNTIYF.

This chain joins TRBV5-1 and TRBJ2-3, with TRBD1 matching over 7 bases. Losses at the gene ends were 3 bases for V and 2 bases for J; bases not matched to a gene: 9. There are 16 residues in the CDR3. Per germline, CDR1 SGHRS and CDR2 YFSETQ. This CDR3 is CASSYPQGRDTDTQYF. The CDR3 DNA follows: TGCGCCAGCAGCTACCCACAGGGGCGAGACACAGATACGCAGTATTTT.

The chain is built from TRBV12-3 or TRBV12-4 and TRBJ1-5; D is uncertain. CDR3 length equals 14 residues. The germline V and J ends were trimmed by 3 bases and 2 bases, with 8 bases remaining between them. CDR3 DNA sequence: TGTGCCAGCAGTTTTCACCACCGCAATCAGCCCCAGCATTTT. Its translation is CASSFHHRNQPQHF.

In this sample, this clonotype turned up many times. The chain uses TRBV12-3 or TRBV12-4 and TRBJ1-1; the D gene is possibly TRBD1 (5 bases). V lost 9 bases and J 1 base, leaving 12 bases between the germline ends. There are 13 residues in the CDR3. The CDR3 is CASGGGRNTEAFF. CDR3 nucleotides: TGTGCCAGTGGGGGGGGAAGGAACACTGAAGCTTTCTTT.

This chain links TRBV11-2 with TRBJ2-3; tentatively, D is TRBD2 (5 bases). V was cut by 2 bases and J by 2 bases, with 14 bases left in between. The CDR3 runs 16 residues. Per the germline V gene, CDR1 is SGHAT and CDR2 is FQNNGV. CDR3 sequence: CASSLPPLATTDTQYF. The CDR3 DNA is TGTGCCAGCAGCTTACCCCCCCTAGCCACCACAGATACGCAGTATTTT.

CDR3 sequence reads: CASSLSGAYEQYV. The DNA for the CDR3 is TGTGCCAGCAGCCTCTCCGGGGCCTACGAGCAGTACGTC. This chain joins TRBV5-5 and TRBJ2-7; D possibly corresponds to TRBD2 (5 bases). CDR1 SGHKS and CDR2 YYEKEE come from the germline V gene (reference sequence). CDR3 length: 13 residues. V shed 4 bases and J shed 2 bases, with 10 bases lying between them.

CDR3 amino acids: CASSFLGGGVVDTQYF. The DNA of the CDR3 is TGTGCCAGCAGTTTTCTCGGCGGGGGGGTGGTAGATACGCAGTATTTT. V usage is TRBV28 and J usage is TRBJ2-3, with 9 bases lining up with TRBD2. V dropped 3 bases and J dropped 5; count of bases not matched to a gene: 9. The CDR3 is made up of 16 amino acids. Per the germline V gene, CDR1 is MDHEN and CDR2 is SYDVKM.

The V call is TRBV9, the J call TRBJ2-1; D is possibly TRBD1 (6 bases). Germline values: CDR1 SGDLS, CDR2 YYNGEE. Trimming stripped 0 bases from V and 9 bases from J, with 7 bases between. CDR3 length: 12 residues. The CDR3 loop reads CASSVEGGEQFF. CDR3 coding DNA: TGTGCCAGCAGCGTAGAAGGGGGTGAGCAGTTCTTC.

The V gene is TRBV6-1, the J gene TRBJ1-5; TRBD1 matches at 8 bases. This CDR3 comprises 14 residues. Germline-derived CDR1 and CDR2 are MNHNS and SASEGT. V dropped 8 bases and J dropped 6; count of bases not matched to a gene: 9. The CDR3 spells CASSQGAQGQPQHF. The CDR3 DNA is TGTGCCAGCTCCCAGGGGGCGCAGGGTCAGCCCCAGCATTTT.

This clonotype was picked up a small number of times. The chain couples TRBV5-1 to TRBJ1-1; D not certain. V was cut by 1 base and J by 6 bases, with 10 bases left in between. Germline V lookup: CDR1 SGHRS, CDR2 YFSETQ. The CDR3 length is 13 residues. The CDR3 is CASSLRLRSEAFF. CDR3 in DNA: TGCGCCAGCAGCTTGAGGCTGAGGTCTGAAGCTTTCTTT.

The chain joins TRBV7-9 to TRBJ2-3; D possibly uses TRBD1 or TRBD2 (5 bases each). The CDR3 totals 15 residues. The ends were cut back, 5 bases at V and 6 bases at J, with 18 bases in the middle. CDR1 is SEHNR and CDR2 is FQNEAQ in the germline V gene (reference sequence). The CDR3 region has the DNA TGTGCCAGCAGCCTCCCTGGAGAGGGGCTGGATACGCAGTATTTT. Translated, it gives CASSLPGEGLDTQYF.

The chain uses TRBV9 and TRBJ2-3; D is possibly TRBD1 or TRBD2 (5 bases each). Germline V gene lookup returns CDR1 SGDLS and CDR2 YYNGEE. CDR3 length: 16 residues. The V end lost 4 bases, the J end lost 0 bases, and 15 bases lay between the germline ends. CDR3 in amino acids: CASSPRDLLSTDTQYF. The DNA for the CDR3 is TGTGCCAGCAGCCCCCGGGACCTCCTTAGCACAGATACGCAGTATTTT.

V gene TRBV28 combines with J gene TRBJ2-1, with TRBD1 matching over 7 bases. Germline loops: CDR1 MDHEN, CDR2 SYDVKM. The CDR3 runs 15 residues. J lost 4 bases, V lost 2 bases, and 5 bases had no gene match. The CDR3 DNA sequence: TGTGCCAGCAGTTTACGGGACAGCCCATACAATGAGCAGTTCTTC. It encodes CASSLRDSPYNEQFF.

The CDR3 spells CASSPNRGIWTDTQYF. The CDR3 DNA reads TGTGCCAGCAGTCCCAACAGGGGCATCTGGACAGATACGCAGTATTTT. The J gene is TRBJ2-3, the V gene TRBV6-6; 7 bases fit TRBD1. V lost 5 bases to trimming and J lost 3 bases; unmatched junction nucleotides: 11. Germline V gene sequence: CDR1 MNHNY, CDR2 SVGAGI (reference sequence). The CDR3 is 16 residues long.

This clonotype came up a few times. V usage is TRBV21-1 and J usage is TRBJ1-2; the table's D call, TRBD1, was not checked against the DNA. TRBV21-1 is termed a pseudogene. The CDR3 sequence is 16 residues long. DNA for the CDR3: TGTGCCAGCAGCAAAGGGGGGACCTTCAAAAACTATGGCTACACCTTC. Amino acid sequence: CASSKGGTFKNYGYTF.

Only a few counts were recorded for this clonotype. V gene TRBV20-1 combines with J gene TRBJ1-1; weak D call: TRBD1 (6 bases). Trimming took off 0 bases at V and 1 base at J, with 12 bases between the two ends. Germline V lookup: CDR1 DFQATT, CDR2 SNEGSKA (reference sequence). The CDR3 covers 15 residues. CDR3 sequence (DNA): TGCAGTGCTAGAGATATCGGCAGGGGGAACACTGAAGCTTTCTTT. Amino acids: CSARDIGRGNTEAFF.

A few counts support this clonotype. V is TRBV5-1 and J is TRBJ2-2; D not certain. V lost 7 bases and J lost 2, with 12 bases in between. The CDR3 has 14 amino acids. Germline values: CDR1 SGHRS, CDR2 YFSETQ. CDR3 sequence reads: CASPNEQNTGELFF. The CDR3 region has the DNA TGCGCCAGCCCTAACGAACAAAACACCGGGGAGCTGTTTTTT.

This rearrangement joins TRBV4-3 to TRBJ2-2; 10 nucleotides line up with TRBD2. Germline lookup yields CDR1 LGHNA and CDR2 YSLEER. Unmatched junction bases numbered 4, after V lost 1 base and J lost 5 bases. This CDR3 spans 16 amino acids. The CDR3 sequence: CASSQGTSGSTGELFF. The CDR3 DNA reads as TGCGCCAGCAGCCAAGGGACTAGCGGTAGTACCGGGGAGCTGTTTTTT.

This clonotype occurred a few times. The chain joins TRBV24-1 to TRBJ2-3, with 7 positions matching TRBD2. CDR1 and CDR2 (germline): KGHDR, SFDVKD. The CDR3 is made up of 15 amino acids. V dropped 9 bases and J dropped 0; count of bases not matched to a gene: 8. CDR3: CATQGLRGSTDTQYF. As DNA, the CDR3 is TGTGCCACCCAGGGCTTGCGGGGGAGCACAGATACGCAGTATTTT.

The chain carries TRBV6-2 or TRBV6-3 and TRBJ1-1; a weak D match, TRBD1 (6 bases). Germline assignment: CDR1 MNHEY and CDR2 SVGEGT. Trimming removed 4 bases from V and 5 bases from J, with 20 bases in between. This CDR3 comprises 16 residues. The CDR3 spells CASSFRPDRLHTEAFF. The CDR3, as DNA: TGTGCCAGCAGTTTTCGTCCCGACAGGCTACATACTGAAGCTTTCTTT.

This rearrangement joins TRBV12-3 or TRBV12-4 to TRBJ2-3; D possibly corresponds to TRBD2 (6 bases). CDR3 length: 15 amino acids. The germline V and J ends were trimmed by 2 bases and 2 bases, with 11 bases remaining between them. The CDR3 protein is CASSLMAGHTDTQYF. The CDR3 nucleotides are TGTGCCAGCAGTTTAATGGCGGGGCACACAGATACGCAGTATTTT.